This T cell receptor (beta chain) was recorded in a study of T cell clonotyping in hematopoietic cell transplantation. The CDR3 totals 16 residues. J lost 0 bases, V lost 4 bases, and 7 bases had no gene match. Per germline, CDR1 MNHEY and CDR2 SMNVEV (reference sequence). Sequencing used immunoSEQ multiplex PCR; TCRdb keeps in-frame clones, though not all of them. The table has about 4,300 clones, approximately 93% seen once. Concerning this clone: Antigen specificity is unknown.

Findings of the study overall: After transplant, recipient diversity fell while pathologically expanded clonotypes grew through day 180.

The sequence came from a male patient aged 70 to 80 who had an allogeneic stem cell transplant from an unrelated donor, so T cells may come from the graft donor. Some clones in this sample may be carry-over from other donors' samples. The input for sequencing was peripheral blood mononuclear cells, taken 30 days after allogeneic stem cell transplant. J is TRBJ1-1 and V is TRBV27, with 8 bases aligning to TRBD1. CDR3 bases: TGTGCCAGCAGTTCGTACCGGGACAGGATGAACACTGAAGCTTTCTTT. Its translation is CASSSYRDRMNTEAFF.